Given below is one T cell receptor (beta chain) in context. No cognate antigen has been identified for it. No much larger clone exists at a distance of one base, and base qualities are not known. Including cysteine and phenylalanine, the CDR3 has 13 amino acids. Of all the DNA, just the CDR3 is kept, 39 bases in frame from base 1. According to the germline V gene (reference sequence), CDR1 reads MNHEY and CDR2 reads SMNVEV. Trimming costs V 5 bases and J 7 bases, and their ends lie 12 bases apart. This specimen belongs to a study of OX40 agonist ivuxolimab in advanced cancers. Background on the whole study: Ivuxolimab was an agonistic, fully human IgG2 monoclonal antibody directed against OX40 (CD134), a costimulatory receptor. Intravenous ivuxolimab was administered to patients every 2 weeks at six dose levels: 0.01, 0.1, 0.3, 1.5, 3 and 10 mg/kg. Of the approximately 54 dose-escalation patients, hepatocellular carcinoma was present in roughly 19, melanoma in roughly 15, renal cell carcinoma in 9 and head and neck cancer in 9. In the dose-escalation cohort, 82.7% of patients were male, and the mean age was approximately 55 years, with a range of about 20 to 79. Prior anti-PD-1, anti-PD-L1 or anti-CTLA-4 therapy was permitted, and checkpoint inhibitors had been received by about 36% of dose-escalation patients. Partial responses were achieved by three dose-escalation patients, of whom one had hepatocellular carcinoma and two had cutaneous melanoma. Peripheral TCRbeta sequencing was intended to test whether TCR sequence diversity was altered and clonal T-cell expansion was caused by ivuxolimab. The monotherapy dose-escalation portion (N ≈ 50 patients) of the phase I ivuxolimab trial is reported in the paper. General conclusions and limits of the study: In the 0.1-3.0 mg/kg groups, partial responders were among the patients with the lowest normalized peripheral clonal expansion, particularly in CD8+ T cells. After ivuxolimab, expanded clones were on average more numerous among CD8+ T cells than among CD4+ T cells. The antigen specificity of the clonally expanded peripheral T cells was not determined. At doses of 0.1 to 3.0 mg/kg, clonal expansion of both CD4+ and CD8+ T cells in blood was seen between baseline and week 6. Low levels of normalized T-cell clonal expansion were also shown by some nonresponding patients.

Patients with autoimmune disease history or receiving systemic immunosuppression were excluded from the trial. Peripheral blood for TCR sequencing was collected from all dose cohorts at baseline, on cycle 4 day 1, and on cycle 7 day 1. The samples were drawn from a first-in-human, open-label, multicenter phase I dose-escalation trial of ivuxolimab. Adults with locally advanced or metastatic melanoma, renal cell, hepatocellular, or head and neck squamous cell carcinoma were enrolled in the trial. CD4+ and CD8+ T cells were sorted separately from peripheral blood before TCR sequencing. Genomic DNA was extracted from sorted cells for sequencing of the TCRbeta CDR3 region. The immunoSEQ Assay was used for sequencing of TCRbeta CDR3 regions. In its TCRdb copy, this immuneACCESS table keeps in-frame sequences only and misses some clones. Where compared with another copy, unresolved V genes explain less than half of these, and the others have no known cause. The sample records some 95,000 clones, about 85% of which are singletons. The leading ten clones occupy 3% to 4% of the sample.

The source is an adult with an advanced solid tumor such as melanoma, head and neck, liver or kidney cancer. The chain couples TRBV27 to TRBJ1-5; too little of a D gene remains to name it. The sequencing used CD4+ or CD8+ T cells sorted from blood, collected in a trial of the OX40 agonist ivuxolimab. In nucleotides, the sequence is TGTGCCAGCAGTCGCGAGGCTTGGCAGCCCCAGCATTTT. Its amino acids are CASSREAWQPQHF.